This T cell receptor (beta chain) was sequenced for a study of cytomegalovirus exposure and HLA in healthy donors. Study information: A later analysis reported the 120 or so validation repertoires used the same platform as the approximately 650 first-cohort repertoires. General study findings and limits: Many donors shared some public TCRs, even though most TCR sequences were rare.

The assay was immunoSEQ multiplex PCR, and TCRdb's table has in-frame clones only and misses some. Altogether about 170,000 clones are present, roughly nine tenths being singletons, with the ten largest covering 5% to 7%. Regarding this clone: Its antigen is unknown.

The receptor was isolated from a woman aged 25 to 39 in good health and CMV-seronegative. Sequenced input: PBMCs.

The CDR3 loop is CASSQDQRGTYYGYTF. CDR3 nucleotide sequence: TGCGCCAGCAGCCAAGATCAAAGGGGGACATACTATGGCTACACCTTC. The chain carries TRBV4-3 and TRBJ1-2; weak D call: TRBD1 (6 bases). Trimming took off 0 bases at V and 3 bases at J, with 14 bases between the two ends. The CDR3 covers 16 residues. CDR1 is LGHNA and CDR2 is YSLEER in the germline V gene.